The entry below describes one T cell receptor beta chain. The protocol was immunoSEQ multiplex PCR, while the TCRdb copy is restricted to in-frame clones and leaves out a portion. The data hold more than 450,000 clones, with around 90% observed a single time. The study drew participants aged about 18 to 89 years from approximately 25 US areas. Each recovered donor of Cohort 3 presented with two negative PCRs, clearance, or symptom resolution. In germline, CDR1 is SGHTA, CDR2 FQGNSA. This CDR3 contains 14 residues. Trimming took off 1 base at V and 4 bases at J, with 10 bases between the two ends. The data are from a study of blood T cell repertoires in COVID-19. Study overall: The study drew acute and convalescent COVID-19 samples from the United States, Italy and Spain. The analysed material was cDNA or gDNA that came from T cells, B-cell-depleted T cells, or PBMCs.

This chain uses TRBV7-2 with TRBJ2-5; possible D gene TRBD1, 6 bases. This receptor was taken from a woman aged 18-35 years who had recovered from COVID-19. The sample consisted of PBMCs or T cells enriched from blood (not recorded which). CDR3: CASSLVSRGETQYF. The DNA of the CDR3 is TGTGCCAGCAGCTTAGTCTCCAGGGGAGAGACCCAGTACTTC.